Shown below are 3 T cell receptor beta chains from a single sample sequenced in a study of immune heterogeneity within non-small cell lung tumors. Amplification of TCR beta CDR3 was performed by multiplex PCR with 32 V and 13 J primers. TCRdb independently ran MiXCR on the multiplex PCR reads; one entry per CDR3 protein. The sample records around 6,000 distinct CDR3 sequences, roughly 22% being singletons. Bulk tumor genomic DNA served as template, at around 600 ng per sample. Several spatially distant biopsies were obtained per primary tumor intraoperatively. With untreated, newly diagnosed non-small cell lung cancer, the patients went on to undergo curative surgery. Sequencing input: lung tumor tissue. These TCRs come from a man between 70 and 80 years old with non-small cell lung cancer.

This clonotype was detected ten times or more. The chain joins TRBV11-2 to TRBJ1-1; no firm D call. Trimming took 5 bases from V and 4 from J, leaving 11 bases between them. CDR1 is SGHAT, CDR2 FQNNGV, per germline. The CDR3 spans 13 residues. CDR3 amino acids: CASSPLGLTEAFF. In nucleotides, the CDR3 is TGTGCCAGCAGCCCCTTAGGCCTCACTGAAGCTTTCTTT.

This clonotype is medium-sized (0.01 to 0.1%) by share. This chain joins TRBV28 and TRBJ1-4, with 7 bases aligning to TRBD1. The J segment lost 8 bases and the V segment lost 6 bases, leaving 9 bases of the junction unmatched. Germline lookup yields CDR1 MDHEN and CDR2 SYDVKM. The CDR3 sequence is 14 residues long. The CDR3 loop reads CASSRGTEPEKLFF. CDR3 sequence (DNA): TGTGCCAGCAGCCGGGGGACAGAACCAGAAAAACTGTTTTTT.

CDR3: CASSHSWRDTQYF. DNA of the CDR3: TGTGCCAGCAGCCATTCCTGGAGGGATACGCAGTATTTT. The V gene is TRBV3-1, the J gene TRBJ2-3; D possibly corresponds to TRBD2 (5 bases). CDR1 is LGHDT and CDR2 is YNNKEL in the germline V gene (reference sequence). Trimming pared 3 bases from V and 6 bases from J, leaving 10 bases between. This CDR3 has 13 residues.